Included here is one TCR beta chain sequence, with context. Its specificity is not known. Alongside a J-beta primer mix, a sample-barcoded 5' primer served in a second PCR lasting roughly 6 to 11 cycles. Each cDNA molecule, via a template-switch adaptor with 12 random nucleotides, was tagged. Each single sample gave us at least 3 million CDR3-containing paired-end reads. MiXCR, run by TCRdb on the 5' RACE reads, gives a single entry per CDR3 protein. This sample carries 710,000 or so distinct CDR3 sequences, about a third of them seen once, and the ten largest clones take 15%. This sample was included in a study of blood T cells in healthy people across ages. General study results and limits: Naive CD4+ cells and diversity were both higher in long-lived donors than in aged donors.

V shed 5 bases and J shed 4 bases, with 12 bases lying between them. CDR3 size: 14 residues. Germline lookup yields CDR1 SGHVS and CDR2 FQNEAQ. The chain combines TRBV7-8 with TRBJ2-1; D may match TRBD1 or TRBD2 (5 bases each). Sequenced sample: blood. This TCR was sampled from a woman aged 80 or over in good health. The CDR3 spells CASSPLGPYNEQFF. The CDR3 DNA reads TGTGCCAGCAGCCCCTTGGGACCTTACAATGAGCAGTTCTTC.